One and the same sample provided the 14 T cell receptor beta chains below, sequenced in a study of T cells in Graves' hyperthyroidism and ophthalmopathy. The source material, RNA transcripts, was used to amplify TCR beta CDR3 regions. An initial round of RT-PCR targeting the TCR CDR3 relied on the HTBI primer set. Using its own MiXCR run on the multiplex PCR reads, TCRdb lists one record per CDR3 protein. The top ten hold approximately 7.5% of the sample, which has a few hundred thousand distinct CDR3 sequences, under 60% seen once. The sequenced sample was peripheral blood or thyroid tissue (not recorded which). These TCRs come from a woman between 18 and 29 years old with Graves' hyperthyroidism.

This clonotype was recorded many times. This sequence joins TRBV2 and TRBJ2-7, with TRBD2 identical over 13 bases. J was trimmed by 0 bases and V by 9 bases; bases with no gene match: 14. CDR1 is SNHLY, CDR2 FYNNEI, per germline. CDR3 length: 18 residues. CDR3 sequence (DNA): TGTGCCAGTCTCCGATCCGGGACTAGCGGGACGTTCTCCTACGAGCAGTACTTC. Translated, it gives CASLRSGTSGTFSYEQYF.

The V call is TRBV9, the J call TRBJ1-1; 8 bases map to TRBD1. V lost 0 bases to trimming and J lost 0 bases; unmatched junction nucleotides: 1. The CDR3 contains 15 residues. The germline gives CDR1 SGDLS, CDR2 YYNGEE. Here the CDR3 DNA reads TGTGCCAGCAGCGTAGCGACAGGGGTGAACACTGAAGCTTTCTTT. Amino acid sequence: CASSVATGVNTEAFF. Full variable domain (remainder filled in from reference TRBV9 and TRBJ1-1): DSGVTQTPKHLITATGQRVTLRCSPRSGDLSVYWYQQSLDQGLQFLIQYYNGEERAKGNILERFSAQQFPDLHSELNLSSLELGDSALYFCASSVATGVNTEAFFGQGTRLTVV.

The chain recombines TRBV24-1 with TRBJ2-3; 10 nucleotides line up with TRBD1. V lost 7 bases, J lost 5 bases, and 11 bases stayed unmatched. Germline assignment: CDR1 KGHDR and CDR2 SFDVKD. CDR3 length: 16 amino acids. The CDR3 nucleotides are TGTGCCACCAGCTTCAGATCCGGGACAGGGGAAGATACGCAGTATTTT. It yields the protein CATSFRSGTGEDTQYF.

This chain connects TRBV11-2 to TRBJ2-7, with 10 bases aligning to TRBD2. The DNA end is more similar to TRBJ2-1, so the J call may be wrong. Germline V gene sequence: CDR1 SGHAT, CDR2 FQNNGV. The CDR3 has 15 amino acids. CDR3 nucleotide sequence: TGTGCCAGCAGCTTAGAAGCGGGAGGGCAGAATGAGCAGTTCTTC. This encodes CASSLEAGGQNEQFF.

The J gene is TRBJ2-5, the V gene TRBV7-2; 9 positions agree with TRBD2. This CDR3 is built from 14 residues. Trimming took 5 bases from V and 5 from J; bases not matched to a gene: 6. The germline V gene has CDR1 SGHTA and CDR2 FQGNSA. The CDR3 region has the DNA TGTGCCAGCAGCGCGACTAGCGGAGGGGAGACCCAGTACTTC. Its translation is CASSATSGGETQYF.

This clonotype was seen at least ten times. V usage is TRBV2 and J usage is TRBJ2-5; TRBD2 agrees at 7 bases. CDR1 is SNHLY, CDR2 FYNNEI, per germline. The ends lost 5 bases at V and 1 base at J; junction bases unmatched: 7. The CDR3 totals 15 residues. Written as DNA, the CDR3 is TGTGCCAGCAGTTCAGACGCTAGCGGCCAAGAGACCCAGTACTTC. Amino acids: CASSSDASGQETQYF.

Ten or more counts support this clonotype. The rearrangement joins TRBV7-9 to TRBJ2-2; no firm D call. Germline V gene lookup returns CDR1 SEHNR and CDR2 FQNEAQ (reference sequence). This CDR3 is built from 14 residues. Trimming left V 4 bases short and J 5 bases short, with 11 bases between. For the CDR3, the DNA is TGTGCCAGCAGCTACGTTTTAGGGACCGGGGAGCTGTTTTTT. Translation gives CASSYVLGTGELFF.

This clonotype was counted many times. V is TRBV19 and J is TRBJ2-7; 9 nucleotides line up with TRBD1. The CDR3 contains 17 residues. In germline, CDR1 is LNHDA, CDR2 SQIVND (reference sequence). The ends lost 3 bases at V and 7 bases at J; junction bases unmatched: 16. CDR3 sequence: CASSILSAGTGSGEQYF. In DNA form, the CDR3 reads TGTGCCAGTAGTATCCTCTCAGCCGGGACAGGGTCTGGTGAGCAGTACTTC.

At least ten counts were recorded for this clonotype. This chain uses TRBV20-1 with TRBJ2-7, with TRBD1 matching over 7 bases. Germline CDR1 and CDR2: DFQATT and SNEGSKA (reference sequence). The V segment lost 1 base and the J segment 3 bases; nucleotides outside the gene matches: 9. The CDR3 has 15 residues. The DNA for the CDR3 is TGCAGTGCTAGAGGTGTCCGGGACAGCTTCTACGAGCAGTACTTC. This translates into CSARGVRDSFYEQYF.

There are many counts of this clonotype. The chain uses TRBV2 and TRBJ1-6; D might be TRBD1 (6 bases). From germline, CDR1 is SNHLY and CDR2 FYNNEI. The CDR3 contains 13 residues. V was clipped by 7 bases and J by 9 bases, with 13 bases between them. The DNA of the CDR3 is TGTGCCAGCATCCCGAGGGGGATTTCACCCCTCCACTTT. Encoded protein: CASIPRGISPLHF.

Many counts were recorded for this clonotype. The rearrangement joins TRBV24-1 to TRBJ1-5; TRBD1 agrees at 8 bases. This CDR3 is 13 amino acids long. CDR1 KGHDR and CDR2 SFDVKD come from the germline V gene. Unmatched junction bases numbered 6, after V lost 8 bases and J lost 7 bases. The CDR3 is CATMDREGQPQHF. DNA for the CDR3: TGTGCCACCATGGACAGGGAAGGCCAGCCCCAGCATTTT.

Comments on this clonotype: This may be a read error: a much more frequent sequence differs by one nucleotide. The V and J genes are TRBV6-1 and TRBJ1-5; tentative D call: TRBD1 (5 bases). Germline CDR1 and CDR2: MNHNS and SASEGT. The CDR3 has 14 residues. Here the CDR3 DNA reads TGTGCCGGCAGTGAGAGTGGTAGGGACCAGCCCCAGCATTTT. Protein: CAGSESGRDQPQHF.

V and J are TRBV6-1 and TRBJ2-4; 11 positions agree with TRBD2. Germline trimming cut 6 bases from V and 0 bases from J; bases unmatched to any gene: 7. Germline V gives CDR1 MNHNS, CDR2 SASEGT. The CDR3 length is 17 residues. CDR3 bases: TGTGCCAGCAGAGGACTAGCGGGCAGACTAGCCAAAAACATTCAGTACTTC. Translated, it gives CASRGLAGRLAKNIQYF.

As concerns this clonotype: This may stem from a read error, because a much larger clone lies one nucleotide away. This rearrangement joins TRBV3-1 to TRBJ2-5, with D tentatively TRBD1 (5 bases). There are 15 residues in the CDR3. Per germline, CDR1 LGHDT and CDR2 YNNKEL (reference sequence). CDR3 residues: CASSQGTGLQGTQYF. The CDR3, as DNA: TGTGCCAGCAGCCAAGGAACAGGCCTACAAGGGACCCAGTACTTC.